The subject of this entry is one T cell receptor beta chain. Its specificity is not known. The CDR3 spans 13 residues. Trimming took 3 bases from V and 6 from J, leaving 9 bases between them. The V gene's germline CDR1 is SGHRS and CDR2 YFSETQ. Each CDR3 protein gets one entry after TCRdb re-called the RACE reads with MiXCR. The table records over 30,000 distinct CDR3 sequences, less than 9% of them present only once. This sample was included in a study of human T cells and chemical hapten exposure. Study-level points and caveats: Higher patch test scores went with higher counts of PT1 expanded TCRs.

As to time point: pre-sensitization, week 0. Treatment given: therapeutic diphenylcyclopropenone sensitization with weekly scalp DPC. V is TRBV5-1 and J is TRBJ2-2; D remains unclear. The clonotype comes from a woman between 50 and 59 years old with alopecia areata. Some clones in this sample may be carry-over from other donors' samples. Sequencing used whole blood, obtained in connection with sensitization to the hapten diphenylcyclopropenone (DPC). CDR3 residues: CASSSPRSGELFF. The CDR3 DNA reads TGCGCCAGCAGCTCACCCCGCTCCGGGGAGCTGTTTTTT. Combining the CDR3 with reference TRBV5-1 and TRBJ2-2 gives the whole variable domain KAGVTQTPRYLIKTRGQQVTLSCSPISGHRSVSWYQQTPGQGLQFLFEYFSETQRNKGNFPGRFSGRQFSNSRSEMNVSTLELGDSALYLCASSSPRSGELFFGEGSRLTVL.